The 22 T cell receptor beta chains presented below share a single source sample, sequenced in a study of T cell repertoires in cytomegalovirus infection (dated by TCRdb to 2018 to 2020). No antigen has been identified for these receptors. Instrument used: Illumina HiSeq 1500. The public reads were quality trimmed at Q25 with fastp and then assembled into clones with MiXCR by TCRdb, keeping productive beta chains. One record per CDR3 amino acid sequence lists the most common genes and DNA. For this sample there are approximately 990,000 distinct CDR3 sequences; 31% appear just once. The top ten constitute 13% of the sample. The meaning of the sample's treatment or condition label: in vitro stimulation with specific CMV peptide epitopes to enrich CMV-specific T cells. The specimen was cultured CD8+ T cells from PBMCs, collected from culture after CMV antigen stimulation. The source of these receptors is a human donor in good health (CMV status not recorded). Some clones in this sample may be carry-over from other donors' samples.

CDR3 protein: CASSERDTSGFGYEQYV. The CDR3 region has the DNA TGTGCCAGCAGCGAGAGGGATACTTCGGGATTCGGCTACGAGCAGTACGTC. The chain joins TRBV2 to TRBJ2-7; a weak D match, TRBD2 (5 bases). The V end was cut by 6 bases, the J end by 3 bases, with 24 bases between. The CDR3 length is 17 residues. CDR1 is SNHLY, CDR2 FYNNEI, per germline.

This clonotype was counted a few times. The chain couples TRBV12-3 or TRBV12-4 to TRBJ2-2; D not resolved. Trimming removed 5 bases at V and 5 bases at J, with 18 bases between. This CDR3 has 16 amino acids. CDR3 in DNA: TGTGCCAGCAGTCCCCTCGGGTCAGGCCGGACCGGGGAGCTGTTTTTT. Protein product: CASSPLGSGRTGELFF.

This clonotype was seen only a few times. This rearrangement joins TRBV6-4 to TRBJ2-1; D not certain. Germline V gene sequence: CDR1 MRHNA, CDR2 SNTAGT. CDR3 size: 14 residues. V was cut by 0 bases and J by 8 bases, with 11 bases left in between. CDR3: CASSDSRAPHEQFF. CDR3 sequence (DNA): TGTGCCAGCAGTGACTCGAGAGCGCCCCATGAGCAGTTCTTC.

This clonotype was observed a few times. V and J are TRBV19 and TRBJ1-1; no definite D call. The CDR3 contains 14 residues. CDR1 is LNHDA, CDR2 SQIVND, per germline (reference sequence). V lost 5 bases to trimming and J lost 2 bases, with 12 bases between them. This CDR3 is CASSLQTSNTEAFF. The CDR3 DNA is TGTGCCAGTAGTCTTCAGACTAGTAACACTGAAGCTTTCTTT.

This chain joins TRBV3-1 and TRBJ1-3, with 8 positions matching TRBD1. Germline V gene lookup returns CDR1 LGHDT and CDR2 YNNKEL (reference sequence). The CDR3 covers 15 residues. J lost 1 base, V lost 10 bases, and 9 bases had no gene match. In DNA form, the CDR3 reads TGTGCCATACAGGACAGGGAGCATTCTGGAAACACCATATATTTT. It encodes CAIQDREHSGNTIYF.

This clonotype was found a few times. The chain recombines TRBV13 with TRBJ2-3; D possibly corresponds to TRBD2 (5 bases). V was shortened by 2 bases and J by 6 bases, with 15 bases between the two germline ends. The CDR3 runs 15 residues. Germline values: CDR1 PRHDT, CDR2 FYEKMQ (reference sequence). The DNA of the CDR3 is TGTGCCAGCAGCTTATTTAACGGAGGCCTGGATACGCAGTATTTT. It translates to CASSLFNGGLDTQYF.

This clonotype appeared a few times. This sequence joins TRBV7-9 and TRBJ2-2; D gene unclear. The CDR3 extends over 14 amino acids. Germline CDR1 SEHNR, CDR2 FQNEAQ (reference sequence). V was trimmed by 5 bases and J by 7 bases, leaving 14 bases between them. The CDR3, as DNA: TGTGCCAGCAGCCTCACCTGGAGTGGCGGGGAGCTGTTTTTT. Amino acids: CASSLTWSGGELFF. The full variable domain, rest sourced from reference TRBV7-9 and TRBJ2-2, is DTGVSQNPRHKITKRGQNVTFRCDPISEHNRLYWYRQTLGQGPEFLTYFQNEAQLEKSRLLSDRFSAERPKGSFSTLEIQRTEQGDSAMYLCASSLTWSGGELFFGEGSRLTVL.

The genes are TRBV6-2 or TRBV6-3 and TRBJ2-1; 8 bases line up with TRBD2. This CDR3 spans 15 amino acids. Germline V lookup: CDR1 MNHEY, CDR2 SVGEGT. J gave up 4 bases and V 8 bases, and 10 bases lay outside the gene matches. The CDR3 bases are TGTGCCAGCTTCCCTATAGCGGGGCTTTACAATGAGCAGTTCTTC. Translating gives CASFPIAGLYNEQFF.

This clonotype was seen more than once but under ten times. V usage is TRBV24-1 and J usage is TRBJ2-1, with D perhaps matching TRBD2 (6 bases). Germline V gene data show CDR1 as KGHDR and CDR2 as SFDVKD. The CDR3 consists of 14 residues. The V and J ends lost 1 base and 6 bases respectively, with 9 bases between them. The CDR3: CATSDFGGGNEQFF. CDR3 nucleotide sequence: TGTGCCACCAGTGATTTCGGGGGAGGCAATGAGCAGTTCTTC.

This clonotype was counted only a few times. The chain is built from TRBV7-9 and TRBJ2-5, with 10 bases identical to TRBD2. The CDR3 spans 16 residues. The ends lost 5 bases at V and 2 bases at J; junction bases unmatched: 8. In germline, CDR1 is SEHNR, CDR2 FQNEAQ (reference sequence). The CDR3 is CASSRLAGARQETQYF. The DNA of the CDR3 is TGTGCCAGCAGCAGACTAGCGGGTGCGAGGCAAGAGACCCAGTACTTC.

The CDR3 loop reads CASSVRTEGGTEAFF. CDR3 nucleotides: TGTGCCAGCAGCGTACGGACGGAGGGTGGCACTGAAGCTTTCTTT. The rearrangement joins TRBV25-1 to TRBJ1-1, with D unresolved. The length of the CDR3 is 15 residues. The V end was cut by 6 bases, the J end by 4 bases, with 18 bases between. The germline V gene has CDR1 MGHDK and CDR2 SYGVNS.

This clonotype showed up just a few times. The CDR3 protein is CASSDGGTLQETQYF. CDR3 sequence (DNA): TGTGCCAGTAGTGATGGGGGGACTCTCCAAGAGACCCAGTACTTC. This chain connects TRBV19 to TRBJ2-5; possibly TRBD2 for D (6 bases). The CDR3 length is 15 residues. V was cut by 5 bases and J by 1 base, with 14 bases left in between. Germline V gene data show CDR1 as LNHDA and CDR2 as SQIVND (reference sequence).

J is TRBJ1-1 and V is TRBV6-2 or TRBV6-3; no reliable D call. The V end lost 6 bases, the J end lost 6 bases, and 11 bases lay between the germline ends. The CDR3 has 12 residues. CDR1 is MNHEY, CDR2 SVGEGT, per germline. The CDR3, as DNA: TGTGCCAGCAGCTTCGGACGGCCTGAAGCTTTCTTT. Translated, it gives CASSFGRPEAFF.

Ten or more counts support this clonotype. The CDR3 nucleotides are TGTGCCAGCAGCTCCTCGGGGAGCGACACAGATACGCAGTATTTT. Residues: CASSSSGSDTDTQYF. The chain employs TRBV28 and TRBJ2-3; tentative D call: TRBD2 (5 bases). CDR1 is MDHEN and CDR2 is SYDVKM in the germline V gene. This CDR3 spans 15 amino acids. Trimming stripped 6 bases from V and 2 bases from J, with 15 bases between.

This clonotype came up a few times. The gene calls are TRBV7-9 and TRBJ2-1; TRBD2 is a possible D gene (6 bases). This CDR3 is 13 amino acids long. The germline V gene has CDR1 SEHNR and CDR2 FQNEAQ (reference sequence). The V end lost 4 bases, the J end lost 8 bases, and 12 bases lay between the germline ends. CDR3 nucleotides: TGTGCCAGCAGCTCCCGTAGCGGCGATGAGCAGTTCTTC. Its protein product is CASSSRSGDEQFF.

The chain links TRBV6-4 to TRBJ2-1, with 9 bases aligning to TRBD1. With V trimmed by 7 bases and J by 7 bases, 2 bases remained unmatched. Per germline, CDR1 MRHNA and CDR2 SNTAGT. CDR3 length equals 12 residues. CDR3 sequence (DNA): TGTGCCAGCAAAGGGACAGGGAATGAGCAGTTCTTC. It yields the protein CASKGTGNEQFF.

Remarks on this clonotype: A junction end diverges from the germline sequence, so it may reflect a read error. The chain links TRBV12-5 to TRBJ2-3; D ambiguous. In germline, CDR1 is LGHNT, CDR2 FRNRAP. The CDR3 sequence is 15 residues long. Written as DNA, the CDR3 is TGTCCTAGTGGTTTGGCGTCATCCCGCACAGATACGCAGTATTTT. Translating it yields CPSGLASSRTDTQYF.

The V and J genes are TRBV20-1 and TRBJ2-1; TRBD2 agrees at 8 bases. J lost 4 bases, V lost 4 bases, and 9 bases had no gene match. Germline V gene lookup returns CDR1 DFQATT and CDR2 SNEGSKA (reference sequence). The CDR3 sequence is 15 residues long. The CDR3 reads CSATSVAGTYNEQFF. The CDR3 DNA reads TGCAGTGCTACATCGGTAGCGGGGACTTACAATGAGCAGTTCTTC.

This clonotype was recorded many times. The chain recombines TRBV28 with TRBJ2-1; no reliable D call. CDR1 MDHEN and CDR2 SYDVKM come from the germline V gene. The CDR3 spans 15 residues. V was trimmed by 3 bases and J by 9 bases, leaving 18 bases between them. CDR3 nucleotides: TGTGCCAGCAGTTTTATGTCTTACACGGCAGGTGAGCAGTTCTTC. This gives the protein CASSFMSYTAGEQFF.

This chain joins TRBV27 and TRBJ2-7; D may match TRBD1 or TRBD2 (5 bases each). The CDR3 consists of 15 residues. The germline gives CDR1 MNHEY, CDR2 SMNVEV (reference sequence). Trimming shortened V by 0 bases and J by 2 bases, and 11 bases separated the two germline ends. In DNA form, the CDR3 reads TGTGCCAGCAGTTTATCTCGGGGCCCAACCTACGAGCAGTACTTC. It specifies CASSLSRGPTYEQYF.

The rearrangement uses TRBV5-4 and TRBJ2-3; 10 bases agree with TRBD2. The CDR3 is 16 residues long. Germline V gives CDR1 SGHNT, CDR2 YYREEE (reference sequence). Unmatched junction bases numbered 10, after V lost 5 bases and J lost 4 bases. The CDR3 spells CASSDFGTSDPDTQYF. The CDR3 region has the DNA TGTGCCAGCAGTGACTTCGGGACTAGCGATCCAGATACGCAGTATTTT.

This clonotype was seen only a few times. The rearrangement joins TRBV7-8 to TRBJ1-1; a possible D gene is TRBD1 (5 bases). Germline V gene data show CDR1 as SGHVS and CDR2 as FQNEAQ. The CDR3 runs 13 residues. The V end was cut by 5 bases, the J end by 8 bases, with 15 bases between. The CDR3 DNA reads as TGTGCCAGCAGCCCAGGGTTGTGGCCCGAAGCTTTCTTT. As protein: CASSPGLWPEAFF.